One and the same sample provided the 5 T cell receptor beta chains below, sequenced in a study of blood T cell repertoires in COVID-19 (dated by TCRdb to 2020 to 2021). Library construction relied on the immunoSEQ multiplex PCR assay. TCRdb retrieved this table from immuneACCESS and kept in-frame rearrangements only. Not all clones are present; in checked studies, unresolved V genes account for under half, and no reason is known for the remainder. Here the sample has about 140,000 clones; about 80% occur a single time. The ten largest account for about 1.6% of the sample. The sequencing input was peripheral blood. These receptors all come from a human donor in a cohort sampled during active COVID-19.

The rearrangement uses TRBV7-2 and TRBJ1-2; 7 nucleotides line up with TRBD1. The CDR3 totals 16 residues. The trim removed 3 bases at V and 0 bases at J, leaving 7 bases unmatched. CDR1 SGHTA and CDR2 FQGNSA come from the germline V gene. The CDR3 here is CASSFQGGLTNYGYTF. The CDR3 region has the DNA TGTGCCAGCAGCTTTCAGGGGGGCCTTACTAACTATGGCTACACCTTC.

The chain carries TRBV30 and TRBJ1-1; D is ambiguous. This CDR3 is built from 14 residues. CDR1 GTSNPN and CDR2 SVGIG come from the germline V gene (reference sequence). V was trimmed by 7 bases and J by 0 bases, leaving 15 bases between them. CDR3 bases: TGTGCCTCCCAATCGGGGAACATGAACACTGAAGCTTTCTTT. Its protein is CASQSGNMNTEAFF.

This clone has more than one count but fewer than ten. This rearrangement joins TRBV19 to TRBJ2-7; D not certain. In germline, CDR1 is LNHDA, CDR2 SQIVND (reference sequence). V was shortened by 2 bases and J by 0 bases, with 5 bases between the two germline ends. The CDR3 extends over 13 amino acids. The CDR3 sequence: CASSIQNSYEQYF. Written as DNA, the CDR3 is TGTGCCAGTAGTATACAGAACTCCTACGAGCAGTACTTC.

The DNA of the CDR3 is TGTGCCAGCAAAGAGAATTCTAACTATGGCTACACCTTC. The encoded protein is CASKENSNYGYTF. The chain links TRBV12-3 or TRBV12-4 to TRBJ1-2, with no clear D. CDR3 length: 13 residues. The germline V and J ends were trimmed by 7 bases and 0 bases, with 9 bases remaining between them.

The chain employs TRBV10-3 and TRBJ2-1; D is unclear. V lost 6 bases and J lost 12, with 12 bases in between. The CDR3 has 11 amino acids. Germline V CDR1 and CDR2: ENHRY, SYGVKD. The CDR3 loop is CAIRDREVQFF. The CDR3 nucleotides are TGTGCCATCAGAGACCGCGAGGTGCAGTTCTTC.